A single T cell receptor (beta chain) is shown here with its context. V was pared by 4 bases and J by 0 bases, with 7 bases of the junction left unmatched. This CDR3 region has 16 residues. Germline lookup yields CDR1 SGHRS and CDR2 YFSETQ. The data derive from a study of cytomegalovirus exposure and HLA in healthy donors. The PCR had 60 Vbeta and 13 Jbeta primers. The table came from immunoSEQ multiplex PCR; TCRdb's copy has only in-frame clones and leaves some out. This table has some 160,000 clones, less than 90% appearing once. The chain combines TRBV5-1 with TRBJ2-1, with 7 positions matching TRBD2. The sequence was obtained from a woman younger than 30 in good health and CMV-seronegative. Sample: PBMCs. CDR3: CASSEAGDVSYNEQFF. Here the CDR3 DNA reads TGCGCCAGCAGCGAGGCGGGAGATGTCTCCTACAATGAGCAGTTCTTC. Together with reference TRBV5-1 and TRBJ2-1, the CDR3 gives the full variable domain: KAGVTQTPRYLIKTRGQQVTLSCSPISGHRSVSWYQQTPGQGLQFLFEYFSETQRNKGNFPGRFSGRQFSNSRSEMNVSTLELGDSALYLCASSEAGDVSYNEQFFGPGTRLTVL.